These 12 T cell receptor beta chains originate from one sample sequenced in a study of OX40 agonist ivuxolimab in advanced cancers. Using immunoSEQ multiplex PCR, the repertoire was profiled, and TCRdb retains in-frame clones only, with some absent. The sample records 35,000 to 50,000 clones, approximately 86% being singletons. The sequencing used CD4+ or CD8+ T cells sorted from blood, collected in a trial of the OX40 agonist ivuxolimab. Source of these receptors: an adult with an advanced solid tumor such as melanoma, head and neck, liver or kidney cancer.

The rearrangement joins TRBV29-1 to TRBJ2-2; 8 bases align to TRBD2. This CDR3 comprises 14 residues. Germline CDR1 SQVTM, CDR2 ANQGSEA. J gave up 6 bases and V 3 bases, and 6 bases lay outside the gene matches. CDR3 nucleotides: TGCAGCGTTGATGCGGGGGGCGGGCCCGGGGAGCTGTTTTTT. It translates to CSVDAGGGPGELFF.

The genes are TRBV4-1 and TRBJ1-1; no definite D call. V was clipped by 1 base and J by 3 bases, with 9 bases between them. From germline, CDR1 is MGHRA and CDR2 YSYEKL. The CDR3 has 14 residues. The CDR3: CASSQVWQYTEAFF. The CDR3 coding sequence is TGCGCCAGCAGCCAAGTATGGCAGTACACTGAAGCTTTCTTT.

This clone was observed a few times. V gene TRBV2 combines with J gene TRBJ2-2; 7 bases fit TRBD1. V lost 6 bases and J lost 1; bases outside the gene matches: 5. This CDR3 spans 15 amino acids. CDR1 and CDR2 (germline): SNHLY, FYNNEI. In nucleotides, the CDR3 is TGTGCCAGCAGGGGACAGTGGGGGAACACCGGGGAGCTGTTTTTT. Residues: CASRGQWGNTGELFF.

This clone was counted a few times. J is TRBJ2-7 and V is TRBV19; D is unclear. The CDR3 is 13 residues long. Germline assignment: CDR1 LNHDA and CDR2 SQIVND (reference sequence). V lost 6 bases and J lost 1, with 10 bases in between. CDR3 in amino acids: CASSRDPSYEQYF. CDR3 nucleotides: TGTGCCAGTAGCCGAGACCCTTCCTACGAGCAGTACTTC.

The rearrangement links TRBV6-1 to TRBJ2-7, with TRBD1 matching 9 bases. Germline V gene data show CDR1 as MNHNS and CDR2 as SASEGT. The CDR3 contains 15 residues. The ends lost 3 bases at V and 6 bases at J; junction bases unmatched: 9. The CDR3 region is CASSDSDRGASEQYV. CDR3 nucleotide sequence: TGTGCCAGCAGTGACTCGGACAGGGGAGCGTCCGAGCAGTACGTC.

CDR3 sequence (DNA): TGTGCCAGCGTGCCTATAGCGGGAACCTACAATGAGCAGTTCTTC. This translates into CASVPIAGTYNEQFF. J is TRBJ2-1 and V is TRBV27; 8 positions match TRBD2. This CDR3 spans 15 amino acids. V lost 8 bases to trimming and J lost 2 bases; unmatched junction nucleotides: 8. Germline V gene lookup returns CDR1 MNHEY and CDR2 SMNVEV (reference sequence).

This chain uses TRBV18 with TRBJ1-1; no reliable D call. V lost 0 bases to trimming and J lost 0 bases, with 8 bases between them. CDR1 KGHSH and CDR2 LQKENI come from the germline V gene. The CDR3 consists of 15 residues. The CDR3 loop reads CASSPPPVLNTEAFF. The CDR3 DNA follows: TGTGCCAGCTCACCACCTCCAGTTTTGAACACTGAAGCTTTCTTT.

The V call is TRBV7-6, the J call TRBJ2-3; 14 nucleotides agree with TRBD2. Trimming cost V 4 bases and J 3 bases; bases outside gene matches: 12. The CDR3 covers 19 residues. Germline V gene data show CDR1 as SGHVS and CDR2 as FNYEAQ. CDR3 in amino acids: CASSSLPKTSGRDTDTQYF. Written as DNA, the CDR3 is TGTGCCAGCAGCTCCCTTCCAAAGACTAGCGGGAGGGATACAGATACGCAGTATTTT.

This clone is a singleton in its sample. This chain links TRBV7-8 with TRBJ1-1; the D gene is possibly TRBD1 (5 bases). V lost 1 base and J lost 2, with 11 bases in between. This CDR3 is built from 15 residues. Germline values: CDR1 SGHVS, CDR2 FQNEAQ. This CDR3 reads CASSLVGGGNTEAFF. CDR3 in DNA: TGTGCCAGCAGCTTAGTTGGCGGGGGTAACACTGAAGCTTTCTTT.

This clone was seen only a few times. The chain carries TRBV27 and TRBJ2-7, with TRBD2 as a possible D gene (6 bases). The CDR3 covers 14 residues. Germline values: CDR1 MNHEY, CDR2 SMNVEV (reference sequence). Trimming shortened V by 3 bases and J by 2 bases, and 11 bases separated the two germline ends. CDR3 sequence (DNA): TGTGCCAGCAGTTTGGGGGGACCGACCTACGAGCAGTACGTC. It encodes CASSLGGPTYEQYV.

The chain carries TRBV7-3 and TRBJ2-2; D ambiguous. The CDR3 sequence is 15 residues long. V shed 1 base and J shed 5 bases, with 11 bases lying between them. From germline, CDR1 is SGHTA and CDR2 FQGTGA. The chain's CDR3 is CASSLRPMETGELFF. Here the CDR3 DNA reads TGTGCCAGCAGCTTAAGACCTATGGAGACCGGGGAGCTGTTTTTT.

Only one count was recorded for this clone. The genes are TRBV5-8 and TRBJ2-2; D uncertain. The CDR3 covers 17 residues. Per the germline V gene, CDR1 is SGHTS and CDR2 is YDEGEE. V was shortened by 0 bases and J by 0 bases, with 12 bases between the two germline ends. CDR3 loop: CASSLARWTANTGELFF. The CDR3 DNA reads TGTGCCAGCAGCTTGGCCCGGTGGACCGCGAACACCGGGGAGCTGTTTTTT.